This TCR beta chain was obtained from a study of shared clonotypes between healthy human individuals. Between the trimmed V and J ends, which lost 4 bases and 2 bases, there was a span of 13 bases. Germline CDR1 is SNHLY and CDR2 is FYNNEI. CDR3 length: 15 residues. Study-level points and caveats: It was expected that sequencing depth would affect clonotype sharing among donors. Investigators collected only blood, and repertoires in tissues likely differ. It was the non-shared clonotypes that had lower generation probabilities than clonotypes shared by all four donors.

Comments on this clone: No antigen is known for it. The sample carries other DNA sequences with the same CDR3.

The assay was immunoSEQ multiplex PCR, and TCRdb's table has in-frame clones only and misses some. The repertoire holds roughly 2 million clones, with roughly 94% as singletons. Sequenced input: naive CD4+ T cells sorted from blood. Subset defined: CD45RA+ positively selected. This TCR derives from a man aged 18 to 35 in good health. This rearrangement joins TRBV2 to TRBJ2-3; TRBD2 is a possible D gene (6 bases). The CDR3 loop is CASSASGGPTDTQYF. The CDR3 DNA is TGTGCCAGCAGTGCCTCCGGGGGACCCACAGATACGCAGTATTTT.